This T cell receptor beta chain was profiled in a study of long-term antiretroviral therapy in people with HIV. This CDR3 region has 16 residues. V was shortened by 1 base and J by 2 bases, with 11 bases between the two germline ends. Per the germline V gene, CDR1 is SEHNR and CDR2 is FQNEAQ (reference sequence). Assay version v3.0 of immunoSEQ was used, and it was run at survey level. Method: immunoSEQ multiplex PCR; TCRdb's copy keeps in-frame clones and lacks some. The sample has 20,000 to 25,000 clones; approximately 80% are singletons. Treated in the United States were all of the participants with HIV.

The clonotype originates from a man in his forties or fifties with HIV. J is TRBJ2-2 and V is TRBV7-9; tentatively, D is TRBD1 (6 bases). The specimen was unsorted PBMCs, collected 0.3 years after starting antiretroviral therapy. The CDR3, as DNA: TGTGCCAGCAGCTTAGGGCGTGGGGGCAACACCGGGGAGCTGTTTTTT. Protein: CASSLGRGGNTGELFF. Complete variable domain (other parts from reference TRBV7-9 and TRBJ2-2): DTGVSQNPRHKITKRGQNVTFRCDPISEHNRLYWYRQTLGQGPEFLTYFQNEAQLEKSRLLSDRFSAERPKGSFSTLEIQRTEQGDSAMYLCASSLGRGGNTGELFFGEGSRLTVL.